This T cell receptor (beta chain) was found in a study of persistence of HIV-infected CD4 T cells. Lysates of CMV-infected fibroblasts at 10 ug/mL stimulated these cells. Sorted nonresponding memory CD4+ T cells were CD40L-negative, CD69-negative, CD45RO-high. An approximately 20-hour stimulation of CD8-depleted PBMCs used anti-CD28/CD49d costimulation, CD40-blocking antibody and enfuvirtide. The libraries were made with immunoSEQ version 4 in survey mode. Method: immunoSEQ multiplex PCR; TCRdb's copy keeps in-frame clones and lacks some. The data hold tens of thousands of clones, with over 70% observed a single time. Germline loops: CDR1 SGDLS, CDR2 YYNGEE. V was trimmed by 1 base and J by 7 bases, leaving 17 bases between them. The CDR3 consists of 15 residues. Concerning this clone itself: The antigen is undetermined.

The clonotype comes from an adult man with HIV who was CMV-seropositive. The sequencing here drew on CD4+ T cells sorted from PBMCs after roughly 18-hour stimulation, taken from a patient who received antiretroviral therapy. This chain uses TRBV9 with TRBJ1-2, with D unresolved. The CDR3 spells CASSVLVGRYPGYTF. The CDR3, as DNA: TGTGCCAGCAGCGTACTTGTTGGTCGCTATCCTGGCTACACCTTC.